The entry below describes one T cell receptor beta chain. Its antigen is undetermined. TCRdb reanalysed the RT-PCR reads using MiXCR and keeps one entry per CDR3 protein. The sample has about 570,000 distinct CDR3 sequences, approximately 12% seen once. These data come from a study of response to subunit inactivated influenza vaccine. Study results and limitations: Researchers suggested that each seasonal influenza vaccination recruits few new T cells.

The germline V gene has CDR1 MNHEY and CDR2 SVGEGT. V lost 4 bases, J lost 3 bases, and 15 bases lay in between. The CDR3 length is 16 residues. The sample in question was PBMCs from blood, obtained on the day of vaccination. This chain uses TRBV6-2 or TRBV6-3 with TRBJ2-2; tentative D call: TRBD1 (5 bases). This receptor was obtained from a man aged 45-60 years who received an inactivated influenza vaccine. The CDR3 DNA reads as TGTGCCAGCAGTTCCCCAAGGGGCGCGTACACCGGGGAGCTGTTTTTT. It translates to CASSSPRGAYTGELFF.